These 23 T cell receptor beta chains were sequenced from one sample in a study of cytomegalovirus exposure and HLA in healthy donors. PCR was performed using 60 Vbeta and 13 Jbeta primers. Some clones are missing from TCRdb's copy, which holds only in-frame ones; the method was immunoSEQ multiplex PCR. The sample records fewer than 150,000 clones, over 60% being singletons. Sequencing was performed on PBMCs. The receptor set was obtained from a man aged 30-40 years in good health and CMV-seronegative.

The chain uses TRBV6-4 and TRBJ2-1, with TRBD2 matching over 7 bases. This CDR3 is built from 17 residues. V shed 0 bases, J shed 4 bases, and the junction held 9 bases outside the gene matches. Looked up from germline, CDR1 is MRHNA and CDR2 is SNTAGT. The CDR3, as DNA: TGTGCCAGCAGTGACTCTTTAGGAGCGGGGACTTACAATGAGCAGTTCTTC. Translating gives CASSDSLGAGTYNEQFF.

The CDR3 DNA reads as TGCAGCGTTGCACAGGGCAACAACGAGCAGTACTTC. Its translation: CSVAQGNNEQYF. The V and J genes are TRBV29-1 and TRBJ2-7; weak D call: TRBD1 (6 bases). This CDR3 spans 12 amino acids. From germline, CDR1 is SQVTM and CDR2 ANQGSEA. V lost 4 bases and J lost 5, with 12 bases in between.

This chain joins TRBV7-8 and TRBJ2-3; D not certain. The V and J ends lost 4 bases and 2 bases respectively, with 7 bases between them. The CDR3 extends over 13 amino acids. Germline V gene sequence: CDR1 SGHVS, CDR2 FQNEAQ. This chain's CDR3 is CASSSQHTDTQYF. As DNA, the CDR3 is TGTGCCAGCAGCTCACAGCACACAGATACGCAGTATTTT.

This clone was recorded only once. In DNA form, the CDR3 reads TGTGCCACCAGGCTCGACAGGCTAGGCGAAAAACTGTTTTTT. As protein: CATRLDRLGEKLFF. The V call is TRBV15, the J call TRBJ1-4, with D perhaps TRBD1 (6 bases). Between the trimmed V and J ends, which lost 6 bases and 8 bases, there was a span of 16 bases. Germline V CDR1 and CDR2: LNHNV, YYDKDF (reference sequence). The CDR3 runs to 14 residues. Full variable domain (outside the CDR3, taken from reference TRBV15 and TRBJ1-4): DAMVIQNPRYQVTQFGKPVTLSCSQTLNHNVMYWYQQKSSQAPKLLFHYYDKDFNNEADTPDNFQSRRPNTSFCFLDIRSPGLGDTAMYLCATRLDRLGEKLFFGSGTQLSVL.

The genes are TRBV25-1 and TRBJ2-1; 9 bases fit TRBD1. CDR3 length equals 14 residues. CDR1 MGHDK and CDR2 SYGVNS come from the germline V gene. J lost 7 bases, V lost 6 bases, and 7 bases had no gene match. The CDR3 protein is CASRSWTGENEQFF. CDR3 in DNA: TGTGCCAGCAGGTCTTGGACAGGGGAGAATGAGCAGTTCTTC.

There are a few counts of this clone. The chain links TRBV29-1 to TRBJ2-1; 9 bases match TRBD1. With 2 bases clipped from V and 4 bases from J, the junction kept 3 bases outside the gene matches. CDR1 is SQVTM, CDR2 ANQGSEA, per germline. This CDR3 comprises 14 residues. The CDR3 sequence is CSVETGGFYNEQFF. The CDR3 DNA reads as TGCAGCGTTGAAACAGGGGGCTTTTACAATGAGCAGTTCTTC.

V gene TRBV5-4 combines with J gene TRBJ2-5, with D possibly TRBD1 on 6 matching bases. Per germline, CDR1 SGHNT and CDR2 YYREEE (reference sequence). This CDR3 spans 15 amino acids. V lost 4 bases to trimming and J lost 3 bases, with 16 bases between them. The CDR3 region has the DNA TGTGCCAGCAGCACGCAAACGACAGGAGAAGAGACCCAGTACTTC. Protein: CASSTQTTGEETQYF.

The rearrangement uses TRBV6-5 and TRBJ2-5, with 9 bases that match TRBD1. The CDR3 length is 14 residues. Losses at the gene ends were 6 bases for V and 4 bases for J; bases not matched to a gene: 6. Germline V gives CDR1 MNHEY, CDR2 SVGAGI. The CDR3 nucleotides are TGTGCCAGCAGCAGGACAGGGGCTCGAGAGACCCAGTACTTC. It translates to CASSRTGARETQYF.

This rearrangement joins TRBV28 to TRBJ1-2, with 8 nucleotides matching TRBD1. The junction had 10 bases not matched to a gene; V was cut back by 2 bases and J by 8 bases. The CDR3 length is 15 residues. Germline CDR1 MDHEN, CDR2 SYDVKM. The CDR3 region is CASSLAGRGPGGYTF. The CDR3 bases are TGTGCCAGCAGTTTAGCTGGCAGGGGGCCAGGGGGCTACACCTTC.

This clone showed up just a few times. This chain uses TRBV11-2 with TRBJ2-1; D remains ambiguous. This CDR3 contains 14 residues. V shed 1 base and J shed 5 bases, with 9 bases lying between them. Germline CDR1 SGHAT, CDR2 FQNNGV. CDR3 region: CASSLGTLNNEQFF. CDR3 sequence (DNA): TGTGCCAGCAGCTTAGGAACATTGAACAATGAGCAGTTCTTC. The variable domain in full, with the rest retrieved from reference TRBV11-2 and TRBJ2-1, is EAGVAQSPRYKIIEKRQSVAFWCNPISGHATLYWYQQILGQGPKLLIQFQNNGVVDDSQLPKDRFSAERLKGVDSTLKIQPAKLEDSAVYLCASSLGTLNNEQFFGPGTRLTVL.

The genes are TRBV10-3 and TRBJ1-5, with D possibly matching TRBD1 (6 bases). Germline CDR1 ENHRY, CDR2 SYGVKD. The CDR3 loop spans 13 amino acids. Trimming took off 5 bases at V and 7 bases at J, with 12 bases between the two ends. CDR3 region: CAISPRGEQPQHF. CDR3 nucleotides: TGTGCCATCAGTCCCAGGGGAGAACAGCCCCAGCATTTT.

The chain couples TRBV6-5 to TRBJ1-1; 8 nucleotides match TRBD1. The CDR3 is 15 amino acids. CDR1 MNHEY and CDR2 SVGAGI come from the germline V gene. V lost 4 bases and J lost 1; bases outside the gene matches: 5. The CDR3 DNA reads as TGTGCCAGCAGTTCACCCGGGACAGGGAACACTGAAGCTTTCTTT. Translation: CASSSPGTGNTEAFF.

There are a few counts of this clone. V gene TRBV10-1 combines with J gene TRBJ2-5; D may be TRBD2 (6 bases). Per the germline V gene, CDR1 is WNHNN and CDR2 is SYGVQD (reference sequence). V lost 8 bases, J lost 12 bases, and 13 bases lay in between. CDR3 length: 10 residues. DNA of the CDR3: TGCGCCAGCGGATCGGGAGCAGAGTACTTC. Translated, it gives CASGSGAEYF.

The V call is TRBV2, the J call TRBJ2-7; 9 nucleotides line up with TRBD2. Germline CDR1 is SNHLY and CDR2 is FYNNEI. The V segment lost 7 bases and the J segment 7 bases; nucleotides outside the gene matches: 11. The CDR3 extends over 14 amino acids. The CDR3 here is CASIENSGRWEQYF. The DNA for the CDR3 is TGTGCCAGCATTGAGAATAGCGGGAGATGGGAGCAGTACTTC.

The chain is built from TRBV1 and TRBJ2-7; TRBD1 is the table's D call and was not checked against the DNA. TRBV1 is listed as a pseudogene. This CDR3 is built from 16 residues. The CDR3, as DNA: TGCACCAGCAGCCAAGAGGGACAGGGTTCCGGATACGAGCAGTACTTC. Residues: CTSSQEGQGSGYEQYF.

The chain recombines TRBV5-8 with TRBJ2-1; a possible D gene is TRBD1 (7 bases). Trimming cost V 0 bases and J 4 bases, with 11 bases left between them. The length of the CDR3 is 15 residues. CDR1 and CDR2 from the germline V gene are SGHTS and YDEGEE. For the CDR3, the DNA is TGTGCCAGCAGCTTGGGTCAGGGGGGTTACAATGAGCAGTTCTTC. The encoded protein is CASSLGQGGYNEQFF. Filled out from reference TRBV5-8 and TRBJ2-1, the complete variable domain reads EAGVTQSPTHLIKTRGQQATLRCSPISGHTSVYWYQQALGLGLQFLLWYDEGEERNRGNFPPRFSGRQFPNYSSELNVNALELEDSALYLCASSLGQGGYNEQFFGPGTRLTVL.

V and J are TRBV13 and TRBJ2-7, with 12 positions matching TRBD1. In germline, CDR1 is PRHDT, CDR2 FYEKMQ (reference sequence). V lost 3 bases and J lost 5; bases outside the gene matches: 5. CDR3 length: 15 amino acids. The CDR3 coding sequence is TGTGCCAGCAGCTTCCGGGACAGGGGGCTCGACGAGCAGTACTTC. It encodes CASSFRDRGLDEQYF.

The chain links TRBV7-8 to TRBJ1-5; 7 bases map to TRBD1. The CDR3 is 17 residues long. V was clipped by 1 base and J by 0 bases; unmatched bases: 6. Germline values: CDR1 SGHVS, CDR2 FQNEAQ. The CDR3 nucleotides are TGTGCCAGCAGCTTAGTAGGACAGGCGCTTAGCAATCAGCCCCAGCATTTT. Protein sequence: CASSLVGQALSNQPQHF.

The rearrangement links TRBV5-1 to TRBJ2-1, with D tentatively TRBD2 (5 bases). Per germline, CDR1 SGHRS and CDR2 YFSETQ. V lost 0 bases to trimming and J lost 8 bases, with 15 bases between them. The CDR3 spans 15 residues. The CDR3 DNA reads as TGCGCCAGCAGCTTGGGAACTAGTATGGGCGATGAGCAGTTCTTC. It specifies CASSLGTSMGDEQFF.

Turning to this clone: Its ends do not fully match the called genes, so a read error is possible. The genes are TRBV6-1 and TRBJ1-5; D is uncertain. The CDR3 is 16 amino acids. From germline, CDR1 is MNHNS and CDR2 SASEGT. CDR3 protein: CASSEDHARYNEPQHF. The CDR3 DNA sequence: TGTGCCAGCAGTGAAGACCACGCGAGGTACAATGAGCCCCAGCATTTT.

V and J are TRBV6-1 and TRBJ1-2; 7 bases fit TRBD1. The junction had 2 bases not matched to a gene; V was cut back by 4 bases and J by 3 bases. Germline V gene data show CDR1 as MNHNS and CDR2 as SASEGT. This CDR3 has 13 residues. DNA for the CDR3: TGTGCCAGCAGTGCCGGGACAGACTATGGCTACACCTTC. It translates to CASSAGTDYGYTF.

V gene TRBV27 combines with J gene TRBJ1-1, with D possibly TRBD1 on 5 matching bases. The CDR3 length is 13 residues. V was pared by 4 bases and J by 11 bases, with 17 bases between. CDR1 and CDR2 (germline): MNHEY, SMNVEV (reference sequence). The CDR3 sequence: CASSSLLGGYAFF. CDR3 in DNA: TGTGCCAGCAGTTCCCTGCTTGGGGGGTACGCTTTCTTT.

This chain joins TRBV7-9 and TRBJ2-7; 8 bases map to TRBD1. Germline CDR1 reads SEHNR; CDR2 reads FQNEAQ (reference sequence). Trimming took 5 bases from V and 2 from J; bases not matched to a gene: 11. This CDR3 is 16 amino acids long. For the CDR3, the DNA is TGTGCCAGCAGCCCACCCTCTTGGACAGGGACCTACGAGCAGTACTTC. It yields the protein CASSPPSWTGTYEQYF.